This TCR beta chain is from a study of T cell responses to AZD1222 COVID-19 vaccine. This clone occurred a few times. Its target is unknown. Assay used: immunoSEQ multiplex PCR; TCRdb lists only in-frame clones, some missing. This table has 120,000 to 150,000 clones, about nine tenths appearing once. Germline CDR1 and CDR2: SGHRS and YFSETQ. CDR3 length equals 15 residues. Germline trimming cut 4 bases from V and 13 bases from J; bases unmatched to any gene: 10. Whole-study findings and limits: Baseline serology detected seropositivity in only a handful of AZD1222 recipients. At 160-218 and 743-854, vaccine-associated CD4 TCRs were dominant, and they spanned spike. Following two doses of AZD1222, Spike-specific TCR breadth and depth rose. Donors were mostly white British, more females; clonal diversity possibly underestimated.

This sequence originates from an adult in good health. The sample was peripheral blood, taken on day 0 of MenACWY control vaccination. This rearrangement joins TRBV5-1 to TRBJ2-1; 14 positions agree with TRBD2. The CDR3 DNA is TGCGCCAGCAGCCCGGGGGGGACTAGCGGGAGTCTACAGTTCTTC. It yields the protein CASSPGGTSGSLQFF.